Below are 16 T cell receptor beta chains sequenced from a single sample in a study of T cell clones after liver transplantation. Some clones are missing from TCRdb's copy, which holds only in-frame ones; the method was immunoSEQ multiplex PCR. The data show about 76,000 clones, roughly 80% seen once. Here the sequenced sample was CD4+ T cells from blood, taken at the 22-month timepoint. The receptor set was obtained from a human patient who received a liver transplant. The graft donor may have contributed some T cells.

The V and J genes are TRBV30 and TRBJ1-5; D is uncertain. The CDR3 is 16 amino acids. V lost 2 bases and J lost 0, with 14 bases in between. The germline gives CDR1 GTSNPN, CDR2 SVGIG (reference sequence). The DNA of the CDR3 is TGTGCCTGGAGTACCCGGGGAGGGTCTAGCAATCAGCCCCAGCATTTT. Protein sequence: CAWSTRGGSSNQPQHF.

In nucleotides, the CDR3 is TGTGCCAGCCGGGGGCAGGAGGTCTACGAGCAGTACTTC. Protein sequence: CASRGQEVYEQYF. The chain recombines TRBV6-5 with TRBJ2-7; the D gene could be TRBD1 or TRBD2 (6 bases each). CDR3 length: 13 residues. CDR1 and CDR2 (germline): MNHEY, SVGAGI. Trimming cost V 8 bases and J 3 bases, with 14 bases left between them.

CDR3 loop: CASSSNSYGYTF. The CDR3 bases are TGTGCCAGCAGCTCCAACTCCTATGGCTACACCTTC. J is TRBJ1-2 and V is TRBV28; D gene unclear. Germline loops: CDR1 MDHEN, CDR2 SYDVKM. The CDR3 is 12 residues long. V lost 6 bases and J lost 4, with 9 bases in between.

This clone was recorded once. The chain uses TRBV9 and TRBJ2-2; D uncertain. The CDR3 has 18 amino acids. Trimming removed 7 bases from V and 0 bases from J, with 22 bases in between. Germline CDR1 SGDLS, CDR2 YYNGEE. CDR3 region: CASLLHLRRRPNTGELFF. In DNA form, the CDR3 reads TGTGCCAGCCTCTTGCACCTCCGGCGGCGACCGAACACCGGGGAGCTGTTTTTT.

The chain links TRBV30 to TRBJ1-3, with 8 bases aligning to TRBD1. Looked up from germline, CDR1 is GTSNPN and CDR2 is SVGIG (reference sequence). The J segment lost 2 bases and the V segment lost 4 bases, leaving 4 bases of the junction unmatched. This CDR3 region has 14 residues. The CDR3 sequence: CAWTKTGAGNTIYF. As DNA, the CDR3 is TGTGCCTGGACTAAGACAGGGGCTGGAAACACCATATATTTT.

The chain joins TRBV2 to TRBJ2-1, with D perhaps TRBD1 (6 bases). CDR3 length: 16 amino acids. The ends were cut back, 7 bases at V and 6 bases at J, with 22 bases in the middle. Germline V gene lookup returns CDR1 SNHLY and CDR2 FYNNEI. CDR3 loop: CASNIEGAVRGNEQFF. For the CDR3, the DNA is TGTGCCAGCAATATTGAGGGAGCGGTCAGGGGCAATGAGCAGTTCTTC.

This clone was detected many times. The rearrangement uses TRBV4-2 and TRBJ1-5; D is unresolved. In germline, CDR1 is LGHNA, CDR2 YNFKEQ. V lost 0 bases and J 3 bases, leaving 9 bases between the germline ends. The CDR3 sequence is 15 residues long. This CDR3 is CASSQDGQPNQPQHF. CDR3 in DNA: TGTGCCAGCAGCCAAGATGGGCAGCCCAATCAGCCCCAGCATTTT.

The chain employs TRBV10-3 and TRBJ2-5, with 7 bases identical to TRBD1. V shed 8 bases and J 1 base; nucleotides not matched to a gene: 1. The germline V gene has CDR1 ENHRY and CDR2 SYGVKD. This CDR3 comprises 12 residues. The CDR3: CAIRDSQETQYF. The CDR3 region has the DNA TGTGCCATCCGGGACAGCCAAGAGACCCAGTACTTC.

This chain links TRBV4-1 with TRBJ2-3; D gene unclear. CDR1 is MGHRA, CDR2 YSYEKL, per germline. CDR3 length: 17 amino acids. Trimming removed 4 bases at V and 2 bases at J, with 19 bases between. The CDR3 coding sequence is TGCGCCAGCAGCCCCTTGCGACTTGAAACACACACAGATACGCAGTATTTT. Protein sequence: CASSPLRLETHTDTQYF.

V usage is TRBV25-1 and J usage is TRBJ2-2; tentative D call: TRBD1 (6 bases). The CDR3 loop spans 17 amino acids. CDR1 is MGHDK and CDR2 is SYGVNS in the germline V gene. The V end was cut by 1 base, the J end by 6 bases, with 18 bases between. CDR3 region: CASSEWGQPNLPGELFF. In nucleotides, the CDR3 is TGTGCCAGCAGTGAATGGGGACAACCCAACCTCCCCGGGGAGCTGTTTTTT.

This rearrangement joins TRBV25-1 to TRBJ1-1, with D tentatively TRBD1 (5 bases). Germline values: CDR1 MGHDK, CDR2 SYGVNS. CDR3 length equals 11 residues. V was clipped by 5 bases and J by 6 bases, with 7 bases between them. The CDR3 protein is CASSRGSEAFF. The CDR3, as DNA: TGTGCCAGCAGTCGGGGCTCTGAAGCTTTCTTT.

The chain employs TRBV4-1 and TRBJ1-1, with a possible D match to TRBD1 (6 bases). CDR3 length: 15 amino acids. Germline V gene sequence: CDR1 MGHRA, CDR2 YSYEKL. V was shortened by 0 bases and J by 4 bases, with 12 bases between the two germline ends. CDR3 coding DNA: TGCGCCAGCAGCCAAGAATACAGGGCGGCCACTGAAGCTTTCTTT. Residues: CASSQEYRAATEAFF.

The rearrangement uses TRBV21-1 and TRBJ1-2; the table's D call, TRBD1, was not checked against the DNA. TRBV21-1 is labeled a pseudogene. The CDR3 runs 15 residues. CDR3 DNA: TGTGCCAGCAGCAAAGTTTTGTCACATATCTATGGCTACACCTTC. Translation: CASSKVLSHIYGYTF.

The chain couples TRBV5-6 to TRBJ1-1; TRBD1 aligns across 8 bases. In germline, CDR1 is SGHDT, CDR2 YYEEEE. This CDR3 has 14 amino acids. The V gene end was trimmed by 4 bases and the J gene end by 1 base; junction bases not matched to a gene: 3. DNA for the CDR3: TGTGCCAGCAGCGGACAGGGCGGGAACACTGAAGCTTTCTTT. Protein product: CASSGQGGNTEAFF.

The genes are TRBV28 and TRBJ1-1, with D maybe TRBD1 (5 bases). The CDR3 is 14 amino acids. The V end was cut by 4 bases, the J end by 1 base, with 10 bases between. In germline, CDR1 is MDHEN, CDR2 SYDVKM. The CDR3 loop reads CASSWDRQNTEAFF. The CDR3 DNA follows: TGTGCCAGCAGTTGGGACCGACAGAACACTGAAGCTTTCTTT.

V and J are TRBV7-2 and TRBJ1-3; D uncertain. The V gene lost 1 base and the J gene lost 0 bases, with 4 bases spanning the gap. Germline V lookup: CDR1 SGHTA, CDR2 FQGNSA. The CDR3 extends over 14 amino acids. The CDR3 DNA reads as TGTGCCAGCAGCTTAGGGACCTCTGGAAACACCATATATTTT. Protein sequence: CASSLGTSGNTIYF.